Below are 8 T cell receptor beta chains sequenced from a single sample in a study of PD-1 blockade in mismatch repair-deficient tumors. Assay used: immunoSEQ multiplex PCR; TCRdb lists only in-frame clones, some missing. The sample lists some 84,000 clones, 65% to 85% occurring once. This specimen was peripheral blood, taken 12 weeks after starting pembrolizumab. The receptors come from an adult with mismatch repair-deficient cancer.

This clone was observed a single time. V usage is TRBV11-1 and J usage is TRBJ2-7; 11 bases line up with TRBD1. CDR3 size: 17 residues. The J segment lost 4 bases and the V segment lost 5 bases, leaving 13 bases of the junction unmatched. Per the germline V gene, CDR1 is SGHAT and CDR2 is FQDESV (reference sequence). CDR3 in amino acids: CASSPRPGTGGSYEQYF. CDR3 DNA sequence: TGTGCCAGCAGCCCCAGACCCGGGACAGGGGGAAGTTACGAGCAGTACTTC.

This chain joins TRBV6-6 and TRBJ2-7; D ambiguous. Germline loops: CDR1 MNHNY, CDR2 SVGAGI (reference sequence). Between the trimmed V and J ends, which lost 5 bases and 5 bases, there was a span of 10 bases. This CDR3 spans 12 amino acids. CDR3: CASSKDSHEQYF. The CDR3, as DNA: TGTGCCAGCAGTAAAGACTCTCACGAGCAGTACTTC.

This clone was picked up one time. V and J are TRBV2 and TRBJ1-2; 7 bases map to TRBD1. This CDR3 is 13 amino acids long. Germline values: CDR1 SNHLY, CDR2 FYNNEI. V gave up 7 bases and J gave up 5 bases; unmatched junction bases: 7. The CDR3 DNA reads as TGTGCCAGCATAAAAGGACAGGTTTATGGCTACACCTTC. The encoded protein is CASIKGQVYGYTF.

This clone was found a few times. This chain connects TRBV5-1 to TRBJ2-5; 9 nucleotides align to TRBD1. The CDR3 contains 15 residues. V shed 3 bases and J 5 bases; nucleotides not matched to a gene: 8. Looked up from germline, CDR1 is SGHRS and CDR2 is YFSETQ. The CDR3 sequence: CASSYLQGAGETQYF. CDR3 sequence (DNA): TGCGCCAGCAGCTATCTACAGGGGGCTGGGGAGACCCAGTACTTC.

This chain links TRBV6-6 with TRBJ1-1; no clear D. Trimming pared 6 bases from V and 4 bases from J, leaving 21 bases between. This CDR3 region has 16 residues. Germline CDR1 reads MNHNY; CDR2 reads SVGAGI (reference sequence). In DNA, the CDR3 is TGTGCCAGCAGACGCACCGGGAGCCTCAGCTCCACTGAAGCTTTCTTT. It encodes CASRRTGSLSSTEAFF.

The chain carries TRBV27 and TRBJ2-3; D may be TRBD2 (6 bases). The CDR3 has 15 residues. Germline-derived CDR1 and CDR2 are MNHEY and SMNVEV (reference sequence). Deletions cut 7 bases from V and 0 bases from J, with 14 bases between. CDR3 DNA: TGTGCCAGCACGGACTACCCCTCTAGCACAGATACGCAGTATTTT. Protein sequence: CASTDYPSSTDTQYF.

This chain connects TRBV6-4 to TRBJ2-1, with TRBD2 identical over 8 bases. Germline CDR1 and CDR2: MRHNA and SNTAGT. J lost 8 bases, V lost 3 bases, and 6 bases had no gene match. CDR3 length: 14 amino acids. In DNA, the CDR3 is TGTGCCAGCAGTGAGGCGGGAGGTGGCGATGAGCAGTTCTTC. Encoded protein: CASSEAGGGDEQFF.

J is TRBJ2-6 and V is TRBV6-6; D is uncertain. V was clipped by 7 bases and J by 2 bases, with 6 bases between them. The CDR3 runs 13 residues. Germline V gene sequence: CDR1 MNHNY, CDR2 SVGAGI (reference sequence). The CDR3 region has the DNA TGTGCCAGCATTGTACCTGGGGCCAACGTCCTGACTTTC. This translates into CASIVPGANVLTF.